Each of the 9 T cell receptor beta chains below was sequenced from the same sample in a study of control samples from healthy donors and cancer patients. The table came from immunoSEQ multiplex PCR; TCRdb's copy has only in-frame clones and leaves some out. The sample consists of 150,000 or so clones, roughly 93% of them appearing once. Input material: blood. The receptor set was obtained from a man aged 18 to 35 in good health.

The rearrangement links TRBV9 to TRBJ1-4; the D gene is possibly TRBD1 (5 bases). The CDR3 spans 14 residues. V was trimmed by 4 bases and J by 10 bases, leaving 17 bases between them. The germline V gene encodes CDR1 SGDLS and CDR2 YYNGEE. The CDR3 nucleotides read TGTGCCAGCAGCAGTAGGGGCGACCCGGGAAAACTGTTTTTT. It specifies CASSSRGDPGKLFF.

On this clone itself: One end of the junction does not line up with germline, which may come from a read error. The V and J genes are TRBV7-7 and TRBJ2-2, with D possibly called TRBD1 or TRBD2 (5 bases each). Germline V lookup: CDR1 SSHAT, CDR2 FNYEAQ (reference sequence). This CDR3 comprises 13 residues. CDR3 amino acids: CASSPGAGGELFF. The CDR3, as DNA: TGTGCTAGCAGCCCCGGGGCCGGAGGGGAGCTGTTTTTT.

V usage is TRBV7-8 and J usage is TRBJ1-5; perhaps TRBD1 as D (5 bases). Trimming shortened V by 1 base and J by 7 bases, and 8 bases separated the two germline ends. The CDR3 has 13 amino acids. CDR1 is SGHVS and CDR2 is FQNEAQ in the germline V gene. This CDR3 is CASSLGGDQPQHF. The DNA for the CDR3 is TGTGCCAGCAGCTTAGGGGGCGACCAGCCCCAGCATTTT.

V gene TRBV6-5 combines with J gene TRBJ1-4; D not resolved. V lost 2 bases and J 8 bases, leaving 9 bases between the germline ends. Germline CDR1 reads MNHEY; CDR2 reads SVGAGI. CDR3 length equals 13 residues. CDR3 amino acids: CASSYRFGEKLFF. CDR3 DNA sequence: TGTGCCAGCAGTTACAGATTCGGGGAAAAACTGTTTTTT.

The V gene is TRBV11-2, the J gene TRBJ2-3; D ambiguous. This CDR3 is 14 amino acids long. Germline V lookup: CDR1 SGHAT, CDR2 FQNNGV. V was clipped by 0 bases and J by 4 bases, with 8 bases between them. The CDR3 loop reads CASSLELTSDTQYF. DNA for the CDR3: TGTGCCAGCAGCTTAGAGCTGACCTCAGATACGCAGTATTTT.

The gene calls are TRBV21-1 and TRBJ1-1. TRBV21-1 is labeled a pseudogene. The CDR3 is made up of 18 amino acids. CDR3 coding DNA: TGTGCCAGCAGCAAAGGAGGTAAGAACGGAAGAATGAACACTGAAGCTTTCTTT. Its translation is CASSKGGKNGRMNTEAFF.

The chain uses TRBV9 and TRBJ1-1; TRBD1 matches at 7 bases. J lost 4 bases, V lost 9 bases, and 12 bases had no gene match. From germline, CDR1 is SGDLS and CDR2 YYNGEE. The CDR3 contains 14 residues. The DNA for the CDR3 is TGTGCCACGCAAAATACAGGGGAAGGCACTGAAGCTTTCTTT. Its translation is CATQNTGEGTEAFF.

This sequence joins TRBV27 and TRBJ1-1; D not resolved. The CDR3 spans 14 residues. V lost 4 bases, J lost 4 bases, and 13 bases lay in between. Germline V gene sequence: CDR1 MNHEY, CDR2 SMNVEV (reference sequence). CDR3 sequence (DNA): TGTGCCAGCAGTTCCCTCGGGAGGCCCACTGAAGCTTTCTTT. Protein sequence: CASSSLGRPTEAFF.

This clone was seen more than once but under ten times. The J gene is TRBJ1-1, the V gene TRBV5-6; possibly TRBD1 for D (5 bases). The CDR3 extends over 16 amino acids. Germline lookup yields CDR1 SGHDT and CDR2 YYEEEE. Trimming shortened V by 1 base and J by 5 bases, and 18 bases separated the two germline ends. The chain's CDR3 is CASSLTWDPVHTEAFF. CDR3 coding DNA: TGTGCCAGCAGCTTGACCTGGGACCCGGTTCATACTGAAGCTTTCTTT.